This T cell receptor beta chain was documented in a study of T cell changes during pregnancy in multiple sclerosis. The CDR3 consists of 17 residues. Germline assignment: CDR1 SNHLY and CDR2 FYNNEI. V was pared by 4 bases and J by 0 bases, with 16 bases between. Libraries were prepared by immunoSEQ multiplex PCR; TCRdb keeps only in-frame clonotypes and omits some of them. Of about 51,000 clones listed, 85% to 95% were seen once; the top ten hold approximately 1.9%. Source: peripheral blood, taken in the second trimester of pregnancy. The J gene is TRBJ2-1, the V gene TRBV2, with a tentative D call TRBD2 (5 bases). The sequence came from a female donor with multiple sclerosis, enrolled in a pregnancy study. CDR3: CASSGRRVLGSYNEQFF. CDR3 DNA sequence: TGTGCCAGCAGTGGAAGGCGGGTCTTGGGCTCCTACAATGAGCAGTTCTTC. The full variable domain, completed using reference TRBV2 and TRBJ2-1, is EPEVTQTPSHQVTQMGQEVILRCVPISNHLYFYWYRQILGQKVEFLVSFYNNEISEKSEIFDDQFSVERPDGSNFTLKIRSTKLEDSAMYFCASSGRRVLGSYNEQFFGPGTRLTVL.